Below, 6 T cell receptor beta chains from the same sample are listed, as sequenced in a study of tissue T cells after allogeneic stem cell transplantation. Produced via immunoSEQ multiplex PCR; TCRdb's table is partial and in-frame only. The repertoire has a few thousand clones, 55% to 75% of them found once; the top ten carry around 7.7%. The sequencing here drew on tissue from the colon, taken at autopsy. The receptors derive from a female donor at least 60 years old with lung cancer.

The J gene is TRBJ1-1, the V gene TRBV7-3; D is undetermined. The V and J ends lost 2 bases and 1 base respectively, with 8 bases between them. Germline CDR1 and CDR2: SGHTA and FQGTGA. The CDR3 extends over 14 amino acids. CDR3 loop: CASSLGSRNTEAFF. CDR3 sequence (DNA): TGTGCCAGCAGCTTAGGGAGTAGGAACACTGAAGCTTTCTTT.

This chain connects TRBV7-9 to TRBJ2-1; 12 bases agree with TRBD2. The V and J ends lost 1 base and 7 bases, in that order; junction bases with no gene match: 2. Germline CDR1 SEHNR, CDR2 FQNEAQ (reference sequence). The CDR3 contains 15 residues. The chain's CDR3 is CASSLVTSGRNEQFF. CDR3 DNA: TGTGCCAGCAGCTTAGTGACTAGCGGGAGAAATGAGCAGTTCTTC.

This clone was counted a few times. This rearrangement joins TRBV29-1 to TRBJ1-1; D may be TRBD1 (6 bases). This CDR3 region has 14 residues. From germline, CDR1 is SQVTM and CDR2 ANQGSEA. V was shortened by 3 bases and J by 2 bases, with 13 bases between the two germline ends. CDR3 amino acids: CSVDKGVLNTEAFF. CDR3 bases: TGCAGCGTTGATAAGGGGGTTCTTAACACTGAAGCTTTCTTT.

This CDR3 reads CASSPPASTRTEQYF. Written as DNA, the CDR3 is TGTGCCAGCTCACCACCGGCTTCAACAAGGACAGAGCAGTACTTC. The rearrangement uses TRBV18 and TRBJ2-7; TRBD1 is a possible D gene (5 bases). CDR1 KGHSH and CDR2 LQKENI come from the germline V gene. The CDR3 is made up of 15 amino acids. V was cut by 0 bases and J by 7 bases, with 16 bases left in between.

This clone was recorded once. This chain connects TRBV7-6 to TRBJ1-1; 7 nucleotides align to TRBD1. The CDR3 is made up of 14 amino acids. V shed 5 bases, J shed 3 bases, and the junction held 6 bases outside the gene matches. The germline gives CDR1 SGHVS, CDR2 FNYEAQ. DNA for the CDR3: TGTGCCAGCAGCCCCGGACAGGTCCACACTGAAGCTTTCTTT. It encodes CASSPGQVHTEAFF.

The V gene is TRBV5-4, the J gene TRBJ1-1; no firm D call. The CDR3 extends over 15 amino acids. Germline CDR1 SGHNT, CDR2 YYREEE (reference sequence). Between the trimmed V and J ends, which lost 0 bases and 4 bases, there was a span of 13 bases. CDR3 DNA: TGTGCCAGCAGCTTGGCCCCTAGGCAGCCCACTGAAGCTTTCTTT. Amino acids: CASSLAPRQPTEAFF.